The sequence of this T cell receptor beta chain was determined in a study of shared clonotypes between healthy human individuals. Trimming left V 7 bases short and J 5 bases short, with 11 bases between. Germline V lookup: CDR1 MRHNA, CDR2 SNTAGT. The CDR3 is 12 amino acids. Donors comprised only Caucasian adults living in Nashville, Tennessee. Some clones are missing from TCRdb's copy, which holds only in-frame ones; the method was immunoSEQ multiplex PCR. The sample lists just over 2,000,000 clones, 85% to 95% occurring once. The gene calls are TRBV6-4 and TRBJ1-2; D remains ambiguous. The sequenced sample consisted of naive CD4+ T cells sorted from blood. The subset was: CD45RA+ positively selected. This clonotype was sampled from a man aged 18 to 35 in good health. The CDR3 loop reads CASILDRYGYTF. DNA for the CDR3: TGTGCCAGCATCCTCGACCGTTATGGCTACACCTTC.